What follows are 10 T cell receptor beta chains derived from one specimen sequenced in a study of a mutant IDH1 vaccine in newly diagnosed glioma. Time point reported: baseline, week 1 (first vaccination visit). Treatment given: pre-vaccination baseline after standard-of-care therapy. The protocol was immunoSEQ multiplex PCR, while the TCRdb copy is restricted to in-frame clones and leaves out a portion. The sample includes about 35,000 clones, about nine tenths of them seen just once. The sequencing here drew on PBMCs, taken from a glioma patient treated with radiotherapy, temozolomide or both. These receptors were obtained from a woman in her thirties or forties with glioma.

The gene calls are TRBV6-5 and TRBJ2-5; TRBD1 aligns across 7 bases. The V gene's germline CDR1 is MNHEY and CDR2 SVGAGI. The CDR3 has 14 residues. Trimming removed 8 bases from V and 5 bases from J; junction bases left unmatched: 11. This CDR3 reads CASASTGREETQYF. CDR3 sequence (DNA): TGTGCCAGCGCCTCGACAGGGCGTGAGGAGACCCAGTACTTC.

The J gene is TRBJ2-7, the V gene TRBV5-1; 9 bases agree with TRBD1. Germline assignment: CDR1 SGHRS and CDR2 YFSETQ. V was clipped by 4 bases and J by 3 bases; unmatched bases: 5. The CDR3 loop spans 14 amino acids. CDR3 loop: CASSTGGNNYEQYF. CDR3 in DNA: TGCGCCAGCAGCACAGGGGGCAATAACTACGAGCAGTACTTC.

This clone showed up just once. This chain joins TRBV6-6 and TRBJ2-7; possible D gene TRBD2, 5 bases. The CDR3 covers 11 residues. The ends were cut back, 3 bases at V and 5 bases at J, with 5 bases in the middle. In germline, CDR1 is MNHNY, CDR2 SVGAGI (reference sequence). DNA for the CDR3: TGTGCCAGCAGTTATAGCGACGAGCAGTACTTC. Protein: CASSYSDEQYF.

CDR3 sequence reads: CASSQGAQEQYF. The DNA of the CDR3 is TGTGCCAGCAGCCAAGGCGCCCAGGAGCAGTACTTC. The V gene is TRBV4-2, the J gene TRBJ2-7; no clear D. Germline lookup yields CDR1 LGHNA and CDR2 YNFKEQ. This CDR3 contains 12 residues. V gave up 1 base and J gave up 7 bases, with 8 bases separating them.

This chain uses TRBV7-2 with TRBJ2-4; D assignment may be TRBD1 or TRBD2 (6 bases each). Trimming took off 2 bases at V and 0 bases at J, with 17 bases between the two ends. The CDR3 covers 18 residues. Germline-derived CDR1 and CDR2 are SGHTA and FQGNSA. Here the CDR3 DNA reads TGTGCCAGCAGCTTATCTGGGGGGACAAGAATAGCCAAAAACATTCAGTACTTC. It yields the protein CASSLSGGTRIAKNIQYF.

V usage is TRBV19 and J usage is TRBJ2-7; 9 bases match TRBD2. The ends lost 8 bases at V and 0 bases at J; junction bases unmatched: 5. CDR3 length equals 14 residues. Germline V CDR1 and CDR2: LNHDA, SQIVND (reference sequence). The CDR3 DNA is TGTGCCAGTCGCGGGGGGGGGAGCTCCTACGAGCAGTACTTC. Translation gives CASRGGGSSYEQYF.

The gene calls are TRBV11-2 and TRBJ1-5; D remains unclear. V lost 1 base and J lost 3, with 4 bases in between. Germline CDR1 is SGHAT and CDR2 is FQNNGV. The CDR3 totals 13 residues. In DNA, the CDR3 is TGTGCCAGCAGCTTAGTTTCCAATCAGCCCCAGCATTTT. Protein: CASSLVSNQPQHF.

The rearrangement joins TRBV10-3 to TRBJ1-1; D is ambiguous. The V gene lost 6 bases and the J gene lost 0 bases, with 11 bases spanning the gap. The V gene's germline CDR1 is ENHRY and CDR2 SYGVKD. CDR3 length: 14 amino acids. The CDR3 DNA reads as TGTGCCATCAGCCCGGGCCCTCTGAACACTGAAGCTTTCTTT. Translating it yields CAISPGPLNTEAFF.

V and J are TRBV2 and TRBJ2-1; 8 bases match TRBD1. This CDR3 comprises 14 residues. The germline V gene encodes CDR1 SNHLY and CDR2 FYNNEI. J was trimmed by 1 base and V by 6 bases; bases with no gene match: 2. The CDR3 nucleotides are TGTGCCAGCAGCCGACAGGGGTCCTACAATGAGCAGTTCTTC. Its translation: CASSRQGSYNEQFF. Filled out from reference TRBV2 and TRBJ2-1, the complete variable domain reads EPEVTQTPSHQVTQMGQEVILRCVPISNHLYFYWYRQILGQKVEFLVSFYNNEISEKSEIFDDQFSVERPDGSNFTLKIRSTKLEDSAMYFCASSRQGSYNEQFFGPGTRLTVL.

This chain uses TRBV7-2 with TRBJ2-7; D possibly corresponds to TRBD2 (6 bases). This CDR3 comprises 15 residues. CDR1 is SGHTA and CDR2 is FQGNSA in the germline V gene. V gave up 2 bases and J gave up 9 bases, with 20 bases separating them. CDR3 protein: CASSLFGGKLDLQYF. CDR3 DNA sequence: TGTGCCAGCAGCTTATTTGGCGGGAAGCTTGATCTGCAGTACTTC.